What follows are 22 T cell receptor beta chains derived from one specimen sequenced in a study of cytomegalovirus exposure and HLA in healthy donors. Some clones are missing from TCRdb's copy, which holds only in-frame ones; the method was immunoSEQ multiplex PCR. Here the sample spans roughly 250,000 clones, 90% being singletons. The sequenced sample was PBMCs. The origin of the receptors is a young woman in good health and CMV-seronegative.

This chain connects TRBV11-2 to TRBJ1-4, with D possibly TRBD1 on 6 matching bases. The germline gives CDR1 SGHAT, CDR2 FQNNGV. Trimming cost V 1 base and J 2 bases, with 11 bases left between them. The CDR3 totals 16 residues. CDR3 sequence (DNA): TGTGCCAGCAGCTTAGTGACAGGCGCTACTAATGAAAAACTGTTTTTT. This translates into CASSLVTGATNEKLFF.

This chain links TRBV11-3 with TRBJ1-1, with D perhaps matching TRBD1 (6 bases). Germline V lookup: CDR1 SGHNT, CDR2 YENEEA. The V and J ends lost 3 bases and 5 bases respectively, with 10 bases between them. The CDR3 consists of 13 residues. In DNA form, the CDR3 reads TGTGCCAGCAGCTTTAACAGGGATACTGAAGCTTTCTTT. It encodes CASSFNRDTEAFF. The complete variable domain, with remaining parts taken from reference TRBV11-3 and TRBJ1-1, reads EAGVVQSPRYKIIEKKQPVAFWCNPISGHNTLYWYLQNLGQGPELLIRYENEEAVDDSQLPKDRFSAERLKGVDSTLKIQPAELGDSAVYLCASSFNRDTEAFFGQGTRLTVV.

V and J are TRBV6-6 and TRBJ2-1; 8 bases fit TRBD2. This CDR3 is 13 amino acids long. With V trimmed by 6 bases and J by 5 bases, 3 bases remained unmatched. From germline, CDR1 is MNHNY and CDR2 SVGAGI (reference sequence). CDR3 region: CASRQLADNEQFF. In nucleotides, the CDR3 is TGTGCCAGCAGACAACTAGCGGACAATGAGCAGTTCTTC.

The chain joins TRBV5-1 to TRBJ2-7, with D tentatively TRBD1 (5 bases). The CDR3 runs to 12 residues. V dropped 4 bases and J dropped 6 bases, with 11 bases sitting between them. From germline, CDR1 is SGHRS and CDR2 YFSETQ. The CDR3 spells CASSPGQSEQYF. The DNA of the CDR3 is TGCGCCAGCAGCCCCGGACAATCCGAGCAGTACTTC.

This sequence joins TRBV27 and TRBJ2-7; no definite D call. Trimming cost V 2 bases and J 2 bases, with 10 bases left between them. Germline-derived CDR1 and CDR2 are MNHEY and SMNVEV (reference sequence). CDR3 size: 14 residues. The CDR3 region is CASSLGGPTYEQYF. The CDR3 nucleotides read TGTGCCAGCAGTTTAGGTGGGCCGACCTACGAGCAGTACTTC.

The CDR3 region is CSVTRRSGGAGVTNEKLFF. In nucleotides, the CDR3 is TGCAGCGTCACGCGCAGGAGTGGGGGCGCCGGTGTGACTAATGAAAAACTGTTTTTT. This chain uses TRBV29-1 with TRBJ1-4; the D gene is possibly TRBD1 (6 bases). V gave up 6 bases and J gave up 2 bases, with 28 bases separating them. Germline V gene data show CDR1 as SQVTM and CDR2 as ANQGSEA. This CDR3 has 19 amino acids.

The chain has TRBV6-6 and TRBJ1-3, with D tentatively TRBD1 (5 bases). V lost 7 bases and J 2 bases, leaving 9 bases between the germline ends. Per germline, CDR1 MNHNY and CDR2 SVGAGI (reference sequence). The CDR3 is 13 residues long. The DNA of the CDR3 is TGTGCCAGCACCCCACAGGCTGGAAACACCATATATTTT. Residues: CASTPQAGNTIYF.

The chain uses TRBV18 and TRBJ2-3; 13 positions agree with TRBD2. Unmatched junction bases numbered 11, after V lost 2 bases and J lost 3 bases. Germline lookup yields CDR1 KGHSH and CDR2 LQKENI. The CDR3 totals 19 residues. The CDR3 coding sequence is TGTGCCAGCTCACCATTACTAGCGGGGGGGCCGCACGGGACAGATACGCAGTATTTT. Its protein product is CASSPLLAGGPHGTDTQYF.

The rearrangement links TRBV19 to TRBJ1-2, with D possibly TRBD1 on 6 matching bases. This CDR3 spans 14 amino acids. The V gene lost 3 bases and the J gene lost 6 bases, with 14 bases spanning the gap. The germline V gene encodes CDR1 LNHDA and CDR2 SQIVND (reference sequence). This CDR3 is CASSINRVSDGYTF. The CDR3 DNA follows: TGTGCCAGTAGTATTAACAGGGTATCGGATGGCTACACCTTC.

In DNA form, the CDR3 reads TGTGCCAGCAGCGGGGGGACAGTCACCGGGGAGCTGTTTTTT. Protein product: CASSGGTVTGELFF. The rearrangement joins TRBV5-5 to TRBJ2-2; a weak D match, TRBD1 (7 bases). Trimming left V 4 bases short and J 4 bases short, with 11 bases between. The CDR3 runs 14 residues. Per the germline V gene, CDR1 is SGHKS and CDR2 is YYEKEE (reference sequence).

This clone was observed a single time. The chain employs TRBV18 and TRBJ1-1; D is unclear. CDR3 length equals 15 residues. Germline loops: CDR1 KGHSH, CDR2 LQKENI. The V end lost 1 base, the J end lost 5 bases, and 14 bases lay between the germline ends. Here the CDR3 DNA reads TGTGCCAGCTCACCACGCCTCGGAACGGGAACTGAAGCTTTCTTT. Protein sequence: CASSPRLGTGTEAFF. The complete variable domain, with remaining parts taken from reference TRBV18 and TRBJ1-1, reads NAGVMQNPRHLVRRRGQEARLRCSPMKGHSHVYWYRQLPEEGLKFMVYLQKENIIDESGMPKERFSAEFPKEGPSILRIQQVVRGDSAAYFCASSPRLGTGTEAFFGQGTRLTVV.

The genes are TRBV7-9 and TRBJ2-1; D is unresolved. The CDR3 runs to 17 residues. V lost 0 bases to trimming and J lost 6 bases, with 18 bases between them. The germline CDR1 and CDR2 sequences are SEHNR and FQNEAQ (reference sequence). CDR3 protein: CASSLALTHAGPNEQFF. Written as DNA, the CDR3 is TGTGCCAGCAGCTTAGCCCTAACTCACGCCGGTCCCAATGAGCAGTTCTTC.

The chain couples TRBV6-6 to TRBJ1-1; TRBD1 is a possible D gene (6 bases). Germline lookup yields CDR1 MNHNY and CDR2 SVGAGI (reference sequence). CDR3 length equals 16 residues. V was cut by 6 bases and J by 4 bases, with 21 bases left in between. CDR3 DNA: TGTGCCAGCAGCAAACATATTGCAGGGGTTGGCACTGAAGCTTTCTTT. Its translation: CASSKHIAGVGTEAFF.

This clone was found a few times. This chain links TRBV2 with TRBJ1-5; 7 nucleotides align to TRBD1. V shed 7 bases and J 0 bases; nucleotides not matched to a gene: 6. Per germline, CDR1 SNHLY and CDR2 FYNNEI. CDR3 length: 15 residues. CDR3 DNA sequence: TGTGCCAGCACTAGACAGGGTGGTAGCAATCAGCCCCAGCATTTT. This translates into CASTRQGGSNQPQHF.

This clone was seen only once. The genes are TRBV27 and TRBJ2-1; TRBD2 might be the D (5 bases). CDR3 length: 15 amino acids. Trimming took off 8 bases at V and 15 bases at J, with 29 bases between the two ends. Germline-derived CDR1 and CDR2 are MNHEY and SMNVEV (reference sequence). The CDR3 nucleotides are TGTGCCAGCCGACCCGCCGGCCACGCGGGTACCGCTACGTTCTTC. This gives the protein CASRPAGHAGTATFF.

The chain is built from TRBV5-1 and TRBJ1-1; possible D gene TRBD1, 5 bases. This CDR3 region has 17 residues. CDR1 SGHRS and CDR2 YFSETQ come from the germline V gene. Trimming cost V 4 bases and J 1 base, with 20 bases left between them. CDR3 nucleotides: TGCGCCAGCAGCCCCGACAGTAACCCAAAAACGAACACTGAAGCTTTCTTT. Translating it yields CASSPDSNPKTNTEAFF.

This rearrangement joins TRBV15 to TRBJ1-1; the D is unclear. CDR3 length equals 15 residues. Trimming took 1 base from V and 2 from J, leaving 11 bases between them. Germline V gene lookup returns CDR1 LNHNV and CDR2 YYDKDF (reference sequence). DNA for the CDR3: TGTGCCACCAGCAGAGCCCAGGCGCTAAACACTGAAGCTTTCTTT. Protein: CATSRAQALNTEAFF.

The chain is built from TRBV29-1 and TRBJ2-1, with 7 nucleotides matching TRBD1. CDR3 length: 12 residues. Germline V gene data show CDR1 as SQVTM and CDR2 as ANQGSEA. With V trimmed by 4 bases and J by 6 bases, 3 bases remained unmatched. The CDR3 loop is CSVGQGINEQFF. CDR3 DNA: TGCAGCGTTGGACAGGGAATCAATGAGCAGTTCTTC.

The chain employs TRBV28 and TRBJ1-1; tentatively, D is TRBD1 (5 bases). This CDR3 has 15 residues. Trimming shortened V by 6 bases and J by 4 bases, and 18 bases separated the two germline ends. From germline, CDR1 is MDHEN and CDR2 SYDVKM. CDR3 coding DNA: TGTGCCAGCAGCCTCTGGGGGGAACGGAGCACTGAAGCTTTCTTT. Residues: CASSLWGERSTEAFF.

This clone was detected a few times. The chain joins TRBV11-2 to TRBJ1-1; 8 bases are a match to TRBD1. This CDR3 has 16 amino acids. The germline V gene encodes CDR1 SGHAT and CDR2 FQNNGV. Losses at the gene ends were 2 bases for V and 11 bases for J; bases not matched to a gene: 16. CDR3 DNA: TGTGCCAGCAGCTTAACGGGCAGGGGGCGCGCGTCGGAGGCTTTCTTT. Translation: CASSLTGRGRASEAFF.

This clone was seen once. The V gene is TRBV6-5, the J gene TRBJ1-1; unclear D gene. The CDR3 loop spans 14 amino acids. V was pared by 4 bases and J by 1 base, with 10 bases between. The germline V gene has CDR1 MNHEY and CDR2 SVGAGI. CDR3 residues: CASSSPRGNTEAFF. For the CDR3, the DNA is TGTGCCAGCAGTTCCCCCCGGGGGAACACTGAAGCTTTCTTT.

This sequence joins TRBV9 and TRBJ2-1, with TRBD2 identical over 13 bases. Trimming took 2 bases from V and 0 from J; bases not matched to a gene: 8. The CDR3 runs 19 residues. Germline V gene lookup returns CDR1 SGDLS and CDR2 YYNGEE. In DNA, the CDR3 is TGTGCCAGCAGCGTTTCGGGACTAGCGGGGTATAGCTCCTACAATGAGCAGTTCTTC. Amino acids: CASSVSGLAGYSSYNEQFF.